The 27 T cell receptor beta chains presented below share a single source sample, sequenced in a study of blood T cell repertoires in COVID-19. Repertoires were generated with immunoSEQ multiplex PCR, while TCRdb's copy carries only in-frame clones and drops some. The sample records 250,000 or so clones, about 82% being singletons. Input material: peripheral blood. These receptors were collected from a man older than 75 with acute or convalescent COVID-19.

CDR3 coding DNA: TGTGCCAGCAGCCCGTCTTGGACAGGGACAATCTACAATGAGCAGTTCTTC. It encodes CASSPSWTGTIYNEQFF. V and J are TRBV4-2 and TRBJ2-1, with TRBD1 matching 8 bases. The germline V gene encodes CDR1 LGHNA and CDR2 YNFKEQ. Losses at the gene ends were 4 bases for V and 3 bases for J; bases not matched to a gene: 11. This CDR3 spans 17 amino acids.

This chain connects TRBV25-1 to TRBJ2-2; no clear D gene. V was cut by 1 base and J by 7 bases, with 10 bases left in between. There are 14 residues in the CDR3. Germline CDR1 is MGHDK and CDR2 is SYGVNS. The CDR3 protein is CASSEFGLSGELFF. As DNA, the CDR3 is TGTGCCAGCAGTGAATTCGGGTTGAGCGGGGAGCTGTTTTTT.

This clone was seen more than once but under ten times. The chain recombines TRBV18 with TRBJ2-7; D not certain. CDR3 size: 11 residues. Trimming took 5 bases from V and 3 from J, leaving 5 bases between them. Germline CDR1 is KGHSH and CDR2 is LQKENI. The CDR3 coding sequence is TGTGCCAGCTCAGTAAACTACGAGCAGTACTTC. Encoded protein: CASSVNYEQYF.

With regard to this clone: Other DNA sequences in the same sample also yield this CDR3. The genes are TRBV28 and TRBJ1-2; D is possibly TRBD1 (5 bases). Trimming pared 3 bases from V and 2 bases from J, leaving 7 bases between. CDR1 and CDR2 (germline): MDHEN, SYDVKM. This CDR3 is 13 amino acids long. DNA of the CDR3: TGTGCCAGCAGTTTGGGGCAGAACTATGGCTACACCTTC. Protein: CASSLGQNYGYTF.

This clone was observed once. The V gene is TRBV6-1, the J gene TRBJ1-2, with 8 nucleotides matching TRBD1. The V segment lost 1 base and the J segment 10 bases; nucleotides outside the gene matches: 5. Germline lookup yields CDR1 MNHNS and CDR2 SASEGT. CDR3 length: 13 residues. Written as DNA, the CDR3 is TGTGCCAGCAGTGAAGATGGCAGGGGGCTCTACACCTTC. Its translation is CASSEDGRGLYTF.

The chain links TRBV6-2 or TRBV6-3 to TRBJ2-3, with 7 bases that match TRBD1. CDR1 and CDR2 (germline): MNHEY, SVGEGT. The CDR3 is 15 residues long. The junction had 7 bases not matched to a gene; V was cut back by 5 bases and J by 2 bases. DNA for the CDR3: TGTGCCAGCAGTGGGATCCAGGGGGACACAGATACGCAGTATTTT. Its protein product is CASSGIQGDTDTQYF.

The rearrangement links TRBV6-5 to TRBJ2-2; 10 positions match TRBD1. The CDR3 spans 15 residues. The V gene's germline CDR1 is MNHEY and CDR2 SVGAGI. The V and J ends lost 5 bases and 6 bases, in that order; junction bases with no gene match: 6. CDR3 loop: CASSPGTGEPGELFF. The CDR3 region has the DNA TGTGCCAGCAGTCCCGGGACAGGGGAGCCCGGGGAGCTGTTTTTT.

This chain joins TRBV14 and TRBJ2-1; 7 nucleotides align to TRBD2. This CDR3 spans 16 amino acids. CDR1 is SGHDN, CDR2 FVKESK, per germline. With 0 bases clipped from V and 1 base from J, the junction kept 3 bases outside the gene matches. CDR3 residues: CASSQEGRGSYNEQFF. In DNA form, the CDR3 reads TGTGCCAGCAGCCAAGAGGGGAGGGGATCCTACAATGAGCAGTTCTTC.

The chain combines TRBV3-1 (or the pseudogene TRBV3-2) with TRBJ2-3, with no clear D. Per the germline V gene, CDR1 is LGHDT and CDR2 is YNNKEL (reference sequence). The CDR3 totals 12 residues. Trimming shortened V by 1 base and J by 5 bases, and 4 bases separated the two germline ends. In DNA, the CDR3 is TGTGCCAGCAGCCAAGTGCGAGATACGCAGTATTTT. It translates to CASSQVRDTQYF.

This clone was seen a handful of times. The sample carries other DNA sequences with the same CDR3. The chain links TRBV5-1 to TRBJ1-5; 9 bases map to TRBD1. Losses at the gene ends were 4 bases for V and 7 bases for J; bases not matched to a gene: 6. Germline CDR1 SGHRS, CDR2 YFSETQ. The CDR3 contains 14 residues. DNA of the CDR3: TGCGCCAGCAGCCTGGGACAGGGTGGCCAGCCCCAGCATTTT. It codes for CASSLGQGGQPQHF.

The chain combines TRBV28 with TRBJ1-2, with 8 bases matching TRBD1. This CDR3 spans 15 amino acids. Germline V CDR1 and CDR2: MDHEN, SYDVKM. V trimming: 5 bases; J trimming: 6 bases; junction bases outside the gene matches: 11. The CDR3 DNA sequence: TGTGCCAGCAGTCCCTGGGACAGGCAAGGGAATGGCTACACCTTC. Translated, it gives CASSPWDRQGNGYTF.

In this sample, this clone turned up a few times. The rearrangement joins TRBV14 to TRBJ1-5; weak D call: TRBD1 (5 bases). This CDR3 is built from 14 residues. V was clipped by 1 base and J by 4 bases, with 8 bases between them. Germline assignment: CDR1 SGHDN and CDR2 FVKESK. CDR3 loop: CASSQGGGNQPQHF. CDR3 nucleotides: TGTGCCAGCAGCCAAGGCGGGGGGAATCAGCCCCAGCATTTT.

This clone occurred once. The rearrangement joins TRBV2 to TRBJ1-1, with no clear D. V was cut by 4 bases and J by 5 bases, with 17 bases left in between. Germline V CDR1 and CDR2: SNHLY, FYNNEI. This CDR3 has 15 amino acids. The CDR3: CASSGTAGVFTEAFF. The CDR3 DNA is TGTGCCAGCAGTGGGACCGCCGGGGTTTTTACTGAAGCTTTCTTT. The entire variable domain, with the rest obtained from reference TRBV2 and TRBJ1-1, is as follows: EPEVTQTPSHQVTQMGQEVILRCVPISNHLYFYWYRQILGQKVEFLVSFYNNEISEKSEIFDDQFSVERPDGSNFTLKIRSTKLEDSAMYFCASSGTAGVFTEAFFGQGTRLTVV.

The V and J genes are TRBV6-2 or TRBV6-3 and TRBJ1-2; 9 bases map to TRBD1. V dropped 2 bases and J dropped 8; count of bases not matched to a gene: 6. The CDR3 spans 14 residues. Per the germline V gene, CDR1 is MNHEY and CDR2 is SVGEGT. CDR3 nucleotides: TGTGCCAGCAGTTACCCCAGACAGGGGGAAGGCTACACCTTC. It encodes CASSYPRQGEGYTF.

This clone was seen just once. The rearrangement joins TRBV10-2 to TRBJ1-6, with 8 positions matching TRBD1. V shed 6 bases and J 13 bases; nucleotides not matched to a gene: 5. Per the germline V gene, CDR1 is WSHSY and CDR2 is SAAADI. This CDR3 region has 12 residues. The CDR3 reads CASRVTGDPLHF. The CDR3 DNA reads TGCGCCAGCAGGGTGACAGGGGATCCCCTCCACTTT.

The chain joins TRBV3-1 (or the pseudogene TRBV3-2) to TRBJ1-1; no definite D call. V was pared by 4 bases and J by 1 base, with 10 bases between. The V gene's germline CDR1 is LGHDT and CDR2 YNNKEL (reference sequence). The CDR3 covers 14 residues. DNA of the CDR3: TGTGCCAGCAGCCCCTCCCAGTCGAACACTGAAGCTTTCTTT. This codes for CASSPSQSNTEAFF.

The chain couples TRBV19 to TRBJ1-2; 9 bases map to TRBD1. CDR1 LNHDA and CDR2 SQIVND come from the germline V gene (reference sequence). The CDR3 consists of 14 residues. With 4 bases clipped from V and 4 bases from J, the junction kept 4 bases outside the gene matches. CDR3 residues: CASSTGQGIYGYTF. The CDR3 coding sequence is TGTGCCAGTAGTACGGGACAGGGTATCTATGGCTACACCTTC.

The CDR3: CASSKGREQFF. CDR3 nucleotide sequence: TGTGCCAGCAGCAAAGGTCGTGAGCAGTTCTTC. The chain has TRBV21-1 and TRBJ2-1; the table's D call TRBD2 went unverified against the DNA. TRBV21-1 is a known pseudogene. CDR3 length: 11 residues.

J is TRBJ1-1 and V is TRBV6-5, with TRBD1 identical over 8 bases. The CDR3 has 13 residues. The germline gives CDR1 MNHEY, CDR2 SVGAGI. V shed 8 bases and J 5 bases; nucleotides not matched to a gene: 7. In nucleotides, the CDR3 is TGTGCCAGCCGTCAGGGGGCGCGGACTGAAGCTTTCTTT. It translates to CASRQGARTEAFF.

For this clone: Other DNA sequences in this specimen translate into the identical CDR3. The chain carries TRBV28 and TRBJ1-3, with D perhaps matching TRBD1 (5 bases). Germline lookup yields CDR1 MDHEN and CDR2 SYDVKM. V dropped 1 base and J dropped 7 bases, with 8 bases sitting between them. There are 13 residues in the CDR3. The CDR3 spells CASSLLSGNTIYF. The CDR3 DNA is TGTGCCAGCAGTTTATTATCAGGGAACACCATATATTTT.

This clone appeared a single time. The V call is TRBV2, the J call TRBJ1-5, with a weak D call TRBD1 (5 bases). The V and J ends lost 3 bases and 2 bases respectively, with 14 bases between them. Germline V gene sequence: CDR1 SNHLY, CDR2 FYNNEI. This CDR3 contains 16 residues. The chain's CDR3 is CASSDGTGTGNQPQHF. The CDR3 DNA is TGTGCCAGCAGTGATGGTACAGGAACGGGCAATCAGCCCCAGCATTTT.

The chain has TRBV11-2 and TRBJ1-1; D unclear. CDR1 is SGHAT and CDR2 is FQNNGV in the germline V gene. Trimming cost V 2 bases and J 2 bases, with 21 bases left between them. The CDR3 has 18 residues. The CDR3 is CASSLKVIGAVLNTEAFF. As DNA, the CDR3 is TGTGCCAGCAGCTTAAAGGTGATAGGAGCCGTTCTTAACACTGAAGCTTTCTTT.

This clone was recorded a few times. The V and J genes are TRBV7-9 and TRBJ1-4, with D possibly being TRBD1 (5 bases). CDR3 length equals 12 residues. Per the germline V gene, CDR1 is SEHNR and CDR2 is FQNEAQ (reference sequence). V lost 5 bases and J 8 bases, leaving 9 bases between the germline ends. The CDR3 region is CASSPRGEKLFF. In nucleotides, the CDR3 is TGTGCCAGCAGCCCAAGGGGCGAAAAACTGTTTTTT.

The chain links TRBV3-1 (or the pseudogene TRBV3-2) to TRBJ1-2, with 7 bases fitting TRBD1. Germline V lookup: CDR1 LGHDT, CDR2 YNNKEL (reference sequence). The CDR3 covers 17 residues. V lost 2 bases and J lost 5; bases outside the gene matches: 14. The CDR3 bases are TGTGCCAGCAGCCAACCCCGAAGGAGGGACAGCTCATATGGCTACACCTTC. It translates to CASSQPRRRDSSYGYTF.

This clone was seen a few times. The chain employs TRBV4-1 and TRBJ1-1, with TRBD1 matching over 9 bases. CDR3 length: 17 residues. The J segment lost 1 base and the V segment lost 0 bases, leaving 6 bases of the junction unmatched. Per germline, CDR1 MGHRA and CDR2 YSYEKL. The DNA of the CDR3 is TGCGCCAGCAGCCAAGATATGGGGACAGGGAGGAACACTGAAGCTTTCTTT. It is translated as CASSQDMGTGRNTEAFF.

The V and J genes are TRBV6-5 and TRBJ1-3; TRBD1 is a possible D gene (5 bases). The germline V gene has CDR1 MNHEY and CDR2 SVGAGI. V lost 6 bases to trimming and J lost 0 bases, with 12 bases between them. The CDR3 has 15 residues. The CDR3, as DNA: TGTGCCAGCAGACCGACAGCTAACTCTGGAAACACCATATATTTT. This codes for CASRPTANSGNTIYF.

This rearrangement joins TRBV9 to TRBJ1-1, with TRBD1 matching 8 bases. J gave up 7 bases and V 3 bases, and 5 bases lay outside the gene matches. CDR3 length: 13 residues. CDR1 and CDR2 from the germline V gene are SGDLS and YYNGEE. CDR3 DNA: TGTGCCAGCAGCGGCAGGGGGCGCGATGAAGCTTTCTTT. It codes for CASSGRGRDEAFF.